This T cell receptor (beta chain) was retrieved from a study of spatial heterogeneity in lung cancer. Study in general: Raw-read counts averaged over ten per unique TCR and UMI combination.

Trimming pared 6 bases from V and 7 bases from J, leaving 18 bases between. The germline CDR1 and CDR2 sequences are KGHSH and LQKENI. There are 14 residues in the CDR3. Time point indicated: sample taken at primary tumor resection. The donors comprised approximately 75 untreated early-stage non-small cell lung cancer patients. Unsorted whole RNA of tumor, nontumor lung or frozen PBMC was sequenced. A unique molecular identifier was attached to every TCR cDNA molecule. TCRdb fed the 5' RACE reads into MiXCR, producing one record per CDR3 protein. The table lists about 48,000 distinct CDR3 sequences, less than 5.5% of them singletons. This clonotype was recorded at least ten times.

V and J are TRBV18 and TRBJ1-1; D uncertain. The sequence derives from a male donor with early-stage non-small cell lung cancer. Here the sequenced sample was PBMCs, taken at surgery. The CDR3 DNA sequence: TGTGCCAGCTCCACCGTCCGGGAAGGGAATGAAGCTTTCTTT. This encodes CASSTVREGNEAFF. The entire variable domain, with the rest obtained from reference TRBV18 and TRBJ1-1, is as follows: NAGVMQNPRHLVRRRGQEARLRCSPMKGHSHVYWYRQLPEEGLKFMVYLQKENIIDESGMPKERFSAEFPKEGPSILRIQQVVRGDSAAYFCASSTVREGNEAFFGQGTRLTVV.